These 27 T cell receptor beta chains originate from one sample sequenced in a study of breast tumors, draining lymph nodes, adjacent tissues. Axillary draining lymph nodes of breast cancer patients supplied the node samples. TCRdb analysed the multiplex PCR reads with MiXCR anew, one entry per CDR3 protein. The table lists some 170,000 distinct CDR3 sequences, roughly a third of them singletons, with around 3.5% in the top ten. The sequenced material came from axillary lymph node tissue. The receptor source for this set is a female donor with breast cancer. Some clones in this sample may be carry-over from other donors' samples.

Comments on this clonotype: With a much larger clone just one base away, this may be a read error. The chain employs TRBV18 and TRBJ2-2; 7 bases agree with TRBD1. With V trimmed by 5 bases and J by 1 base, 7 bases remained unmatched. The length of the CDR3 is 16 residues. Germline V CDR1 and CDR2: KGHSH, LQKENI. Here the CDR3 DNA reads TGTGCCAGCTCATCAGGCAGGGGGAGGAACACCGGGGAGCTGTTTTTT. Its protein is CASSSGRGRNTGELFF. Full variable domain (outside the CDR3, taken from reference TRBV18 and TRBJ2-2): NAGVMQNPRHLVRRRGQEARLRCSPMKGHSHVYWYRQLPEEGLKFMVYLQKENIIDESGMPKERFSAEFPKEGPSILRIQQVVRGDSAAYFCASSSGRGRNTGELFFGEGSRLTVL.

The chain employs TRBV11-2 and TRBJ2-3, with a tentative D call TRBD2 (6 bases). The V and J ends lost 4 bases and 8 bases respectively, with 13 bases between them. CDR1 and CDR2 (germline): SGHAT, FQNNGV. The CDR3 consists of 13 residues. The CDR3 DNA sequence: TGTGCCAGCAGCTCGAGGAGGGCAGCTACGCAGTATTTT. It translates to CASSSRRAATQYF.

This clonotype was counted between two and nine times. The chain is built from TRBV27 and TRBJ2-7; D tentatively reads TRBD1 or TRBD2 (5 bases each). Germline V gene data show CDR1 as MNHEY and CDR2 as SMNVEV (reference sequence). Trimming cost V 5 bases and J 0 bases, with 11 bases left between them. The CDR3 covers 14 residues. The CDR3 nucleotides are TGTGCCAGCAGTCTGGGGGTCGGCTCCTACGAGCAGTACTTC. Protein product: CASSLGVGSYEQYF.

The sample holds a few counts of this clonotype. Written as DNA, the CDR3 is TGTGCCAGCTCACCACCCCGGACTAGCGGGGTCATGGGAGATACGCAGTATTTT. It encodes CASSPPRTSGVMGDTQYF. This rearrangement joins TRBV18 to TRBJ2-3; TRBD2 aligns across 12 bases. Germline assignment: CDR1 KGHSH and CDR2 LQKENI. V shed 0 bases, J shed 5 bases, and the junction held 9 bases outside the gene matches. The CDR3 spans 18 residues. Drawing the rest from reference TRBV18 and TRBJ2-3, the complete variable domain is NAGVMQNPRHLVRRRGQEARLRCSPMKGHSHVYWYRQLPEEGLKFMVYLQKENIIDESGMPKERFSAEFPKEGPSILRIQQVVRGDSAAYFCASSPPRTSGVMGDTQYFGPGTRLTVL.

This clonotype was counted a few times. This may come from a read error, since a much larger clone is one base off. The chain carries TRBV6-6 and TRBJ2-7, with TRBD1 matching over 9 bases. Trimming took 5 bases from V and 6 from J; bases not matched to a gene: 8. The CDR3 has 14 amino acids. The V gene's germline CDR1 is MNHNY and CDR2 SVGAGI (reference sequence). Written as DNA, the CDR3 is TGTGCCAGCAGTCATAGGACAGGGGTGGGCGAGCAGTACTTC. Translating gives CASSHRTGVGEQYF.

This clonotype occurred many times. The chain combines TRBV7-2 with TRBJ2-1; D remains ambiguous. Germline values: CDR1 SGHTA, CDR2 FQGNSA. The CDR3 loop spans 11 amino acids. V was shortened by 1 base and J by 9 bases, with 4 bases between the two germline ends. This chain's CDR3 is CASSLVSEQFF. The CDR3 DNA reads TGTGCCAGCAGCTTAGTGAGTGAGCAGTTCTTC. Full variable domain (rest looked up from reference TRBV7-2 and TRBJ2-1): GAGVSQSPSNKVTEKGKDVELRCDPISGHTALYWYRQSLGQGLEFLIYFQGNSAPDKSGLPSDRFSAERTGGSVSTLTIQRTQQEDSAVYLCASSLVSEQFFGPGTRLTVL.

A note on this clonotype: This could be a read error, since a much larger clone is one nucleotide away. The V call is TRBV28, the J call TRBJ2-7; 8 bases are a match to TRBD1. This CDR3 comprises 16 residues. Germline loops: CDR1 MDHEN, CDR2 SYDVKM. CDR3 residues: CVSSSSWTGRTKGQYF. CDR3 bases: TGTGTCAGCAGTTCCTCTTGGACAGGGAGGACGAAGGGGCAGTACTTC.

This clonotype was recorded at least ten times. The CDR3 DNA sequence: TGTGCCAGCAGACCGACACGGGCGTGGAACTACGAGCAGTACTTC. It codes for CASRPTRAWNYEQYF. The rearrangement links TRBV2 to TRBJ2-7; D ambiguous. CDR1 and CDR2 (germline): SNHLY, FYNNEI. The ends were cut back, 6 bases at V and 3 bases at J, with 18 bases in the middle. CDR3 length: 15 residues.

The chain employs TRBV11-1 and TRBJ2-5; no definite D call. The V end was cut by 1 base, the J end by 13 bases, with 7 bases between. This CDR3 comprises 10 residues. Germline V lookup: CDR1 SGHAT, CDR2 FQDESV (reference sequence). CDR3 protein: CASSLVPLYF. The CDR3 DNA sequence: TGTGCCAGCAGCTTAGTTCCGCTGTACTTC.

This chain links TRBV12-3 or TRBV12-4 with TRBJ1-4; D is ambiguous. CDR3 size: 15 residues. Trimming took off 5 bases at V and 4 bases at J, with 14 bases between the two ends. CDR3 amino acids: CASSLDGVDNEKLFF. DNA for the CDR3: TGTGCCAGCAGTCTGGATGGGGTGGATAATGAAAAACTGTTTTTT.

J is TRBJ2-7 and V is TRBV15; weak D call: TRBD2 (5 bases). CDR3 length equals 14 residues. The V gene's germline CDR1 is LNHNV and CDR2 YYDKDF (reference sequence). V lost 3 bases to trimming and J lost 2 bases, with 11 bases between them. CDR3 sequence: CATSRLGAPYEQYF. The DNA of the CDR3 is TGTGCCACCAGCAGGCTGGGAGCTCCCTACGAGCAGTACTTC. Full variable domain (rest looked up from reference TRBV15 and TRBJ2-7): DAMVIQNPRYQVTQFGKPVTLSCSQTLNHNVMYWYQQKSSQAPKLLFHYYDKDFNNEADTPDNFQSRRPNTSFCFLDIRSPGLGDTAMYLCATSRLGAPYEQYFGPGTRLTVT.

With respect to this clonotype: An end of the junction does not agree with germline; a read error may underlie this. V gene TRBV9 combines with J gene TRBJ2-1; D is perhaps TRBD2 (5 bases). The CDR3 spans 16 residues. Per the germline V gene, CDR1 is SGDLS and CDR2 is YYNGEE. The CDR3 DNA sequence: TGTGCCAGCAGCCTACTAGGGCCGAGCTCCTACAATAAGCAGTTCTTC. Protein: CASSLLGPSSYNKQFF.

The table lists this clonotype with many counts. The chain recombines TRBV5-5 with TRBJ2-5; D is perhaps TRBD2 (6 bases). The CDR3 totals 15 residues. The germline V gene has CDR1 SGHKS and CDR2 YYEKEE (reference sequence). Trimming left V 4 bases short and J 3 bases short, with 16 bases between. As DNA, the CDR3 is TGTGCCAGCAGCGGCGCGGGGAATAGGGAAGAGACCCAGTACTTC. It translates to CASSGAGNREETQYF.

This clonotype showed up many times. One end of the junction varies from germline; a read error may be responsible. The chain has TRBV7-7 and TRBJ2-7, with D possibly TRBD1 on 6 matching bases. The CDR3 runs to 14 residues. Germline loops: CDR1 SSHAT, CDR2 FNYEAQ (reference sequence). The CDR3 loop is CASSSNFQGLEQYF. CDR3 nucleotide sequence: TGTGCTAGCAGCTCTAACTTTCAGGGGTTGGAGCAGTACTTC.

This clonotype was observed at least ten times. The V call is TRBV9, the J call TRBJ2-1; D may be TRBD2 (5 bases). There are 14 residues in the CDR3. CDR1 is SGDLS and CDR2 is YYNGEE in the germline V gene. V lost 3 bases to trimming and J lost 7 bases, with 14 bases between them. CDR3 residues: CASSAIRGSNEQFF. The CDR3 nucleotides are TGTGCCAGCAGCGCGATCAGAGGGAGTAATGAGCAGTTCTTC. The whole variable domain, filled in from reference TRBV9 and TRBJ2-1, reads DSGVTQTPKHLITATGQRVTLRCSPRSGDLSVYWYQQSLDQGLQFLIQYYNGEERAKGNILERFSAQQFPDLHSELNLSSLELGDSALYFCASSAIRGSNEQFFGPGTRLTVL.

This clonotype was seen at least ten times. This clone may be a read error of a much larger clone one base away. The genes are TRBV12-3 or TRBV12-4 and TRBJ1-2, with D maybe TRBD1 (6 bases). Trimming pared 3 bases from V and 5 bases from J, leaving 13 bases between. This CDR3 region has 14 residues. The CDR3 protein is CASSFGGVGYGYTF. The DNA for the CDR3 is TGTGCCAGCAGTTTCGGGGGCGTCGGGTATGGCTACACCTTC.

Comments on this clonotype: The junction departs from germline at one end; a sequencing error may be responsible. CDR3 amino acids: CASSLGSAFANEQFF. For the CDR3, the DNA is TGTGCTAGCAGCTTAGGTAGCGCGTTCGCCAATGAGCAGTTCTTC. This chain uses TRBV7-7 with TRBJ2-1, with D perhaps TRBD2 (5 bases). The length of the CDR3 is 15 residues. Germline V gene data show CDR1 as SSHAT and CDR2 as FNYEAQ (reference sequence). The complete variable domain, with remaining parts taken from reference TRBV7-7 and TRBJ2-1, reads GAGVSQSPRYKVTKRGQDVTLRCDPISSHATLYWYQQALGQGPEFLTYFNYEAQPDKSGLPSDRFSAERPEGSISTLTIQRTEQRDSAMYRCASSLGSAFANEQFFGPGTRLTVL.

This clonotype was counted ten times or more. The rearrangement links TRBV20-1 to TRBJ2-7; either TRBD1 or TRBD2 may fit D (6 bases each). The CDR3 has 15 amino acids. Germline CDR1 DFQATT, CDR2 SNEGSKA (reference sequence). Trimming left V 4 bases short and J 7 bases short, with 23 bases between. In DNA form, the CDR3 reads TGCAGTGCTACAGGGGCGGGACTCCGTTTCTCGGAGCAGTACTTC. Translating it yields CSATGAGLRFSEQYF.

V is TRBV9 and J is TRBJ1-1, with 9 bases lining up with TRBD1. The CDR3 length is 15 residues. Germline trimming cut 3 bases from V and 4 bases from J; bases unmatched to any gene: 7. Germline V gene data show CDR1 as SGDLS and CDR2 as YYNGEE. Here the CDR3 DNA reads TGTGCCAGCAGCGGTCCCACAGGGGGCCTCACTGAAGCTTTCTTT. It codes for CASSGPTGGLTEAFF.

In its sample, this clonotype was seen many times. The V and J genes are TRBV7-9 and TRBJ2-1; D remains unclear. Germline CDR1 is SEHNR and CDR2 is FQNEAQ (reference sequence). CDR3 size: 14 residues. The CDR3, as DNA: TGTCCTACCGGTGGGAAGGGCCGTTTGGATGAGCAGTTCTTC. Translating gives CPTGGKGRLDEQFF. The full variable domain, in which reference TRBV7-9 and TRBJ2-1 provide the parts outside the CDR3, is DTGVSQNPRHKITKRGQNVTFRCDPISEHNRLYWYRQTLGQGPEFLTYFQNEAQLEKSRLLSDRFSAERPKGSFSTLEIQRTEQGDSAMYLCPTGGKGRLDEQFFGPGTRLTVL.

As concerns this clonotype: Being one base from a much bigger clone, this may be a read error. The chain recombines TRBV30 with TRBJ2-3, with D possibly TRBD2 on 7 matching bases. The CDR3 is 11 amino acids. Germline CDR1 GTSNPN, CDR2 SVGIG (reference sequence). The CDR3 DNA reads TGTGCCCGAGGGGGGGCTGATACGCAGTGTTTT. Translation: CARGGADTQCF.

CDR3 coding DNA: TGTGCCAGCGGAAAGCGGGGGGGCTGGACAGATACGCAGTATTTT. This gives the protein CASGKRGGWTDTQYF. J is TRBJ2-3 and V is TRBV28; 10 positions match TRBD2. After removal of 8 bases from V and 3 bases from J, the junction contained 8 bases not matched to a gene. CDR1 and CDR2 from the germline V gene are MDHEN and SYDVKM. The CDR3 contains 15 residues.

At least ten counts were recorded for this clonotype. The J gene is TRBJ2-7, the V gene TRBV20-1; D assignment may be TRBD1 or TRBD2 (5 bases each). There are 14 residues in the CDR3. CDR1 is DFQATT and CDR2 is SNEGSKA in the germline V gene (reference sequence). V was clipped by 5 bases and J by 3 bases, with 17 bases between them. CDR3 protein: CSARTGTAVYEQYF. CDR3 bases: TGCAGTGCTCGCACCGGGACGGCAGTCTACGAGCAGTACTTC.

This clonotype was observed at least ten times. V usage is TRBV7-3 and J usage is TRBJ2-3; the D call may be TRBD1 or TRBD2 (5 bases each). Germline lookup yields CDR1 SGHTA and CDR2 FQGTGA. CDR3 length: 14 amino acids. V was cut by 5 bases and J by 7 bases, with 16 bases left in between. CDR3 nucleotides: TGTGCCAGCAGCCAATCTGGGGGAAGCAATACGCAGTATTTT. Its protein product is CASSQSGGSNTQYF.

A note on this clonotype: A much larger clone differs from this one at a single base, so this may be a read error. The chain uses TRBV9 and TRBJ2-1; D is undetermined. The CDR3 runs to 14 residues. Germline V CDR1 and CDR2: SGDLS, YYNGEE. Here the CDR3 DNA reads TGTGCCAGCAGCGTAGAAGCTACCTACAATGAGCAGTCCTTC. Its translation is CASSVEATYNEQSF.

This clonotype was seen many times. The chain uses TRBV5-1 and TRBJ1-3, with a weak D call TRBD1 (5 bases). Per germline, CDR1 SGHRS and CDR2 YFSETQ. This CDR3 has 14 amino acids. Trimming took 3 bases from V and 0 from J, leaving 7 bases between them. The CDR3: CASSSTVSGNTIYF. In DNA form, the CDR3 reads TGCGCCAGCAGCTCGACAGTCTCTGGAAACACCATATATTTT.

This clonotype was counted ten times or more. The gene calls are TRBV15 and TRBJ1-6, with a tentative D call TRBD1 (6 bases). CDR1 is LNHNV, CDR2 YYDKDF, per germline (reference sequence). The CDR3 is 15 amino acids. Deletions cut 0 bases from V and 7 bases from J, with 10 bases between. CDR3 protein: CATSRDNRENSPLHF. CDR3 in DNA: TGTGCCACCAGCAGAGATAACAGGGAGAATTCACCCCTCCACTTT.